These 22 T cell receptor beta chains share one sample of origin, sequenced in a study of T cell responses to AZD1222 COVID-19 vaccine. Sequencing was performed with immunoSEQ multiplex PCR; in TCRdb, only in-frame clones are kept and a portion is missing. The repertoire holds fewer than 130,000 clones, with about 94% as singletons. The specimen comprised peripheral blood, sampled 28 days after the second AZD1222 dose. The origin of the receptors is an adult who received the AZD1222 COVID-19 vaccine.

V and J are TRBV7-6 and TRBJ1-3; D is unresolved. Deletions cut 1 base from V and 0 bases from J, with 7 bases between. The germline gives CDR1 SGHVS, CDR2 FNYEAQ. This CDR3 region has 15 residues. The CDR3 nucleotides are TGTGCCAGCAGCTTAGACATTAACTCTGGAAACACCATATATTTT. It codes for CASSLDINSGNTIYF.

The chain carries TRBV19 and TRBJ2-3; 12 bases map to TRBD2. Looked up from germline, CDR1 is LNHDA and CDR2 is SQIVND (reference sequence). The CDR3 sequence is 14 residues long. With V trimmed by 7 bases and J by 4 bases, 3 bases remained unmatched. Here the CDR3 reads CASKPSGRADTQYF. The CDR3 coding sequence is TGTGCCAGTAAACCTAGCGGGAGGGCAGATACGCAGTATTTT.

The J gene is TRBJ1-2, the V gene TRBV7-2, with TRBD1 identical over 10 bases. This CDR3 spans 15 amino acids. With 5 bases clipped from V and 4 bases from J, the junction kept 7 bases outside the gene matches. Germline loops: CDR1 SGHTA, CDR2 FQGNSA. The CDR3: CASSTPGQGLYGYTF. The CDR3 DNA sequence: TGTGCCAGCAGCACGCCGGGACAGGGGCTCTATGGCTACACCTTC.

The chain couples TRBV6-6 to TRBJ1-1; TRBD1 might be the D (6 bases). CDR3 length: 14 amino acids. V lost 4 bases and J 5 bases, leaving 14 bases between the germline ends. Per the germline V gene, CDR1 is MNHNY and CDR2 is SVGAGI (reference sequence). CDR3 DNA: TGTGCCAGCAGTTCGACAGGACCAGGGACTGAAGCTTTCTTT. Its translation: CASSSTGPGTEAFF.

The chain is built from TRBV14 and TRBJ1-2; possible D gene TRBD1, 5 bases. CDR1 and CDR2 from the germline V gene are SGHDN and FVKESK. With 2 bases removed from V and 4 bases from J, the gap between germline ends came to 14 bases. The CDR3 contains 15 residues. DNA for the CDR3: TGTGCCAGCAGCCAAACAGTCGGGGCTGGCTATGGCTACACCTTC. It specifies CASSQTVGAGYGYTF.

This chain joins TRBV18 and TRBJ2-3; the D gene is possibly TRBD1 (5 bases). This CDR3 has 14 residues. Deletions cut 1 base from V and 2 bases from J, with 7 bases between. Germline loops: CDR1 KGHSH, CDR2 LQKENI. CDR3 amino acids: CASSPQGITDTQYF. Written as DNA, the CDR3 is TGTGCCAGCTCACCACAGGGGATCACAGATACGCAGTATTTT.

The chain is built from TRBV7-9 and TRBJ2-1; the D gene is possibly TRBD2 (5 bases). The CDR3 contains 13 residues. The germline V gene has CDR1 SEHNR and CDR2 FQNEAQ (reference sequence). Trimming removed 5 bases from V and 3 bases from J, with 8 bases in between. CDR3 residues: CASSGGLYNEQFF. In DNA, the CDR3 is TGTGCCAGCAGCGGAGGACTCTACAATGAGCAGTTCTTC.

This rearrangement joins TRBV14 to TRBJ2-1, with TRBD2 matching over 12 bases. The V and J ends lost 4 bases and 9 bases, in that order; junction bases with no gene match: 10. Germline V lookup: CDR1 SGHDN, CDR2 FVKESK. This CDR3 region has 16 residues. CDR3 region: CASSPWTSGNRGEQFF. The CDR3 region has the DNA TGTGCCAGCAGCCCCTGGACTAGCGGGAATCGGGGTGAGCAGTTCTTC.

The CDR3 bases are TGTGCCAGCAGCGCCACAGAGAGCAATCAGCCCCAGCATTTT. This translates into CASSATESNQPQHF. The V call is TRBV9, the J call TRBJ1-5; D unresolved. CDR1 is SGDLS and CDR2 is YYNGEE in the germline V gene. Deletions cut 3 bases from V and 1 base from J, with 8 bases between. This CDR3 region has 14 residues.

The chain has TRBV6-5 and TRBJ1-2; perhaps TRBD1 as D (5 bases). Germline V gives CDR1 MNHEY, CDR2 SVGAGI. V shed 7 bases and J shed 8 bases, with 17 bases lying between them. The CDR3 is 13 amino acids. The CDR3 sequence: CASNEEGRGGYTF. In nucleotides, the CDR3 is TGTGCCAGCAACGAGGAGGGGCGAGGGGGCTACACCTTC.

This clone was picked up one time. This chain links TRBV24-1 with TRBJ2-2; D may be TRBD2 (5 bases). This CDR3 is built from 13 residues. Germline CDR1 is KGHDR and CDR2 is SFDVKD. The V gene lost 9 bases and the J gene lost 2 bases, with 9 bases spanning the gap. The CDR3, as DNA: TGTGCCACCCGGGGTAGTAACACCGGGGAGCTGTTTTTT. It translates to CATRGSNTGELFF.

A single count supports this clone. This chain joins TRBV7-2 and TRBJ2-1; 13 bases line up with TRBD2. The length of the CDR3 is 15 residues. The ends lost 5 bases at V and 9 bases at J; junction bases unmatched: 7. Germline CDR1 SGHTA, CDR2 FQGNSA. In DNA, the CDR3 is TGTGCCAGCAGCCTCGGGACTAGCGGGGCTCGTGAGCAGTTCTTC. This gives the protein CASSLGTSGAREQFF. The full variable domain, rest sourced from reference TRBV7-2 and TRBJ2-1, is GAGVSQSPSNKVTEKGKDVELRCDPISGHTALYWYRQSLGQGLEFLIYFQGNSAPDKSGLPSDRFSAERTGGSVSTLTIQRTQQEDSAVYLCASSLGTSGAREQFFGPGTRLTVL.

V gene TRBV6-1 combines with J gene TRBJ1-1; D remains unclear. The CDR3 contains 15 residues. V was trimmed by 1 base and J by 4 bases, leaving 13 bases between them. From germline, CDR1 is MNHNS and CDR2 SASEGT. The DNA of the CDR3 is TGTGCCAGCAGTGAAGTATGGCAGATCTTCACTGAAGCTTTCTTT. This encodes CASSEVWQIFTEAFF.

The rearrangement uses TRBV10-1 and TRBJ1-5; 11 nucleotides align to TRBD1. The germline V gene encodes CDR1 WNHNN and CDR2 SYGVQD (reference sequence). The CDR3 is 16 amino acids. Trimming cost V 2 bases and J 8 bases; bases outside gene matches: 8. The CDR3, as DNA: TGCGCCAGCAGTGAGGGACAGGGGGCTTTTAGGGAGCCCCAGCATTTT. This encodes CASSEGQGAFREPQHF.

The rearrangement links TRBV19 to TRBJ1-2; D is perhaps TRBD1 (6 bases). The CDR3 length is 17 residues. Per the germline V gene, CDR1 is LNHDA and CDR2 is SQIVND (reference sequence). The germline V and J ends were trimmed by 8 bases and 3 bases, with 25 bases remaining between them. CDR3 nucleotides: TGTGCCAGTCAAACCCCGAGTGGGACACGAGGTCACTATGGCTACACCTTC. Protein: CASQTPSGTRGHYGYTF.

CDR3 residues: CAISEYAGQGDYGYTF. DNA of the CDR3: TGTGCCATCAGTGAGTATGCAGGACAGGGAGACTATGGCTACACCTTC. The V gene is TRBV10-3, the J gene TRBJ1-2, with 8 bases that match TRBD1. The CDR3 contains 16 residues. J was trimmed by 3 bases and V by 1 base; bases with no gene match: 7. From germline, CDR1 is ENHRY and CDR2 SYGVKD.

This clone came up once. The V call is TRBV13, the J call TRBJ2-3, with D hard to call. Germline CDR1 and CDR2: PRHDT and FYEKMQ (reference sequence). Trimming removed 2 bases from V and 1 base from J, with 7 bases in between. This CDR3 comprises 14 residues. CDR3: CASSLWGRTDTQYF. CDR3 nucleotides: TGTGCCAGCAGCTTATGGGGTCGCACAGATACGCAGTATTTT.

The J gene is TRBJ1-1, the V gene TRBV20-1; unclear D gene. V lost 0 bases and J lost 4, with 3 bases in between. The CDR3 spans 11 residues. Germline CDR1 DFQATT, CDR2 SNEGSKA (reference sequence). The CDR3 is CSARDTTEAFF. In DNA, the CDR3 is TGCAGTGCTAGAGATACCACTGAAGCTTTCTTT.

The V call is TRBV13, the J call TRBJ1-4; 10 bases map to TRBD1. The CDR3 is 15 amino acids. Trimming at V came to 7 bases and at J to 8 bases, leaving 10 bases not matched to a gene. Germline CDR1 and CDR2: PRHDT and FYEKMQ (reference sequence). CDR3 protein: CASTSLGTGEEKLFF. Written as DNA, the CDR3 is TGTGCCAGCACATCTCTCGGGACAGGGGAGGAAAAACTGTTTTTT.

CDR3 amino acids: CASKRAGDRGTEAFF. The CDR3 coding sequence is TGTGCCAGTAAAAGGGCAGGGGATCGCGGCACTGAAGCTTTCTTT. The chain recombines TRBV19 with TRBJ1-1; a possible D gene is TRBD1 (6 bases). The CDR3 consists of 15 residues. V was pared by 7 bases and J by 4 bases, with 19 bases between. The germline gives CDR1 LNHDA, CDR2 SQIVND (reference sequence).

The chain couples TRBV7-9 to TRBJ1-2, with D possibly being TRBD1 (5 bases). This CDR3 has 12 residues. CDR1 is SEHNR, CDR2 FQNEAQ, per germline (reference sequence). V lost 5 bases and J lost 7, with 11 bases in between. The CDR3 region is CASSLWGGGYTF. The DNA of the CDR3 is TGTGCCAGCAGCCTCTGGGGGGGTGGCTACACCTTC.

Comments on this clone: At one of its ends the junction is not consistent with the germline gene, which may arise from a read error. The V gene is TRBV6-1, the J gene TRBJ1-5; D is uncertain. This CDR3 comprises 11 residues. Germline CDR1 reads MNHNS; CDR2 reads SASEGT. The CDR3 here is CASSEASPLNF. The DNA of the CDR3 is TGTGCCAGCAGTGAAGCCTCCCCGTTGAATTTT.